This T cell receptor (beta chain) was captured by sequencing in a study of identical twins. Study-level findings and limits: Out-of-frame TCR alpha sharing in monozygotic twins exceeded recombination model predictions. Sequences that were out-of-frame, alpha and twin-shared displayed an excess of low generation probability. With abundant cord blood beta clonotypes, insertions were fewer; memory repertoires showed no such pattern.

TCRdb redid the calling of the 5' RACE reads with MiXCR, one entry per CDR3 protein. The table has hundreds of thousands of distinct CDR3 sequences, more than 9% seen once; the top ten hold about 1.5%. No donor was unhealthy or non-Caucasian. CDR3 length equals 15 residues. Germline assignment: CDR1 SGHAT and CDR2 FQNNGV. The V and J ends lost 2 bases and 3 bases respectively, with 14 bases between them. As for this clonotype: What it recognizes is unknown.

The same sample was also studied in work on yellow fever vaccine responses in identical twins.

This chain joins TRBV11-2 and TRBJ2-7, with D possibly being TRBD1 or TRBD2 (5 bases each). The origin of this receptor is a woman aged 18-30 years in good health. The sample was PBMCs. CDR3 region: CASSLYQGAFYEQYF. The CDR3 bases are TGTGCCAGCAGCTTATACCAGGGAGCGTTCTACGAGCAGTACTTC.